This TCR beta chain is drawn from a study of shared clonotypes between healthy human individuals. Study outcomes and limitations: Represented diversity, genetic and exposure-history alike, was limited by few donors. Sorted-subset sequencing, rarefaction showed, was incomplete despite large depth. It was the non-shared clonotypes that had lower generation probabilities than clonotypes shared by all four donors.

Worth noting for this clone: Antigen: not known.

In the source study's methods: Without quality scores, immunoSEQ junctional reads could not be filtered like full-length reads. Assay: immunoSEQ multiplex PCR; the TCRdb copy retains only in-frame clones and omits some. The V and J calls and clone size are taken from that table; D and trimming were inferred from the DNA. In the table there are some 500,000 clones, roughly 95% of which are singletons. The CDR3 runs to 15 residues. The germline V gene has CDR1 MNHEY and CDR2 SMNVEV (reference sequence). Trimming at V came to 2 bases and at J to 1 base, leaving 2 bases not matched to a gene. Sequencing input: naive CD4+ T cells sorted from blood. Noted subset: CD45RA+ positively selected. The clonotype was recovered from a woman aged 25 to 39 in good health. The chain uses TRBV27 and TRBJ1-5; 7 nucleotides match TRBD1. CDR3 DNA sequence: TGTGCCAGCAGTTTAAGGGGGCAGAGCAATCAGCCCCAGCATTTT. This codes for CASSLRGQSNQPQHF.